This entry concerns a single T cell receptor (beta chain). The data originate from a study of cytomegalovirus exposure and HLA in healthy donors. It was with 60 Vbeta and 13 Jbeta primers that the PCR ran. Sequencing was performed with immunoSEQ multiplex PCR; in TCRdb, only in-frame clones are kept and a portion is missing. The repertoire holds fewer than 250,000 clones, with 85% to 90% as singletons. There are 14 residues in the CDR3. The germline CDR1 and CDR2 sequences are LNHDA and SQIVND (reference sequence). This chain joins TRBV19 and TRBJ2-5; no definite D call. The end of the DNA fits TRBJ2-7 better, so the J call may be wrong. Material for sequencing was PBMCs. This receptor was identified in a man under 40 in good health and CMV-seronegative. The CDR3 sequence: CASSYDTSRYEQYF. The CDR3, as DNA: TGTGCCAGTAGTTATGACACATCAAGGTACGAGCAGTACTTC.